This TCR beta chain was sequenced for a study of PD-1 blockade in classical Hodgkin lymphoma. V lost 7 bases to trimming and J lost 0 bases; unmatched junction nucleotides: 4. The CDR3 runs 16 residues. Germline V gene sequence: CDR1 MDHEN, CDR2 SYDVKM. With regard to this clone: Its cognate antigen is unknown.

Only in-frame clones appear in the TCRdb table, and some are missing; sequencing was by immunoSEQ multiplex PCR. The data show more than 75,000 clones, roughly 91% seen once. Indicated time point: cycle 4 day 1 (C4D1), after five to seven weeks of nivolumab. Patients all relapsed after autologous stem cell transplantation, and there was variation in brentuximab vedotin exposure. Overall study results and limits: TCR diversity in CD4+, not CD8+, cells rose significantly by C4D1. Complete responders' baseline diversity resembled that of newly diagnosed patients.

Sequences were derived from peripheral blood mononuclear cells (PBMCs), sampled before the fourth cycle of nivolumab. The chain combines TRBV28 with TRBJ2-1; the match to TRBD2 covers 12 bases. The TCR sequence derives from a human donor with classical Hodgkin lymphoma. Written as DNA, the CDR3 is TGTGCCAGCACTCTGACTAGCGGGAGCTCCTACAATGAGCAGTTCTTC. Its protein product is CASTLTSGSSYNEQFF.